One sample yielded the 8 T cell receptor beta chains listed below, sequenced in a study of Ad26.COV2.S vaccination and SARS-CoV-2 variants. Indicated treatment: some 20 received Ad26.COV2.S at low or high dose, single or two shots; about 5 received placebo; per-sample allocation not given. Sampling was done on day 63 after the first vaccine or placebo injection. The protocol was immunoSEQ multiplex PCR, while the TCRdb copy is restricted to in-frame clones and leaves out a portion. The sample has 200,000 to 250,000 clones, approximately 90% seen once. The sample in question was peripheral blood, obtained in a trial of Ad26.COV2.S vaccine versus placebo. These receptor sequences come from a person aged 18 to 59 who received the Ad26.COV2.S COVID-19 vaccine or a placebo.

J is TRBJ2-7 and V is TRBV5-1, with D hard to call. CDR1 SGHRS and CDR2 YFSETQ come from the germline V gene. CDR3 length equals 13 residues. V gave up 0 bases and J gave up 4 bases, with 8 bases separating them. CDR3 in DNA: TGCGCCAGCAGCTTGGATGCTCTGTACGAGCAGTACTTC. Translation: CASSLDALYEQYF.

This clone appeared a single time. This chain links TRBV3-1 (or the pseudogene TRBV3-2) with TRBJ1-6; the D gene is possibly TRBD1 (5 bases). Trimming shortened V by 4 bases and J by 13 bases, and 11 bases separated the two germline ends. Germline CDR1 reads LGHDT; CDR2 reads YNNKEL (reference sequence). This CDR3 is built from 12 residues. The CDR3, as DNA: TGTGCCAGCAGCCCAGGGCCCTGGCCCCTCCACTTT. This translates into CASSPGPWPLHF.

The chain employs TRBV27 and TRBJ2-7, with D possibly being TRBD2 (7 bases). The CDR3 totals 15 residues. From germline, CDR1 is MNHEY and CDR2 SMNVEV (reference sequence). Trimming shortened V by 0 bases and J by 2 bases, and 11 bases separated the two germline ends. The CDR3 coding sequence is TGTGCCAGCAGTTTATCCTCCGGGGGGCCCTACGAGCAGTACTTC. Amino acid sequence: CASSLSSGGPYEQYF.

This chain connects TRBV30 to TRBJ1-3; possibly TRBD1 for D (6 bases). Germline V CDR1 and CDR2: GTSNPN, SVGIG (reference sequence). The length of the CDR3 is 13 residues. V shed 3 bases and J shed 0 bases, with 6 bases lying between them. DNA of the CDR3: TGTGCCTGGAGCAGGGGCTCTGGAAACACCATATATTTT. Translating it yields CAWSRGSGNTIYF.

The chain links TRBV30 to TRBJ2-1; D may be TRBD1 or TRBD2 (5 bases each). Germline CDR1 reads GTSNPN; CDR2 reads SVGIG (reference sequence). The V end was cut by 1 base, the J end by 4 bases, with 11 bases between. This CDR3 spans 14 amino acids. CDR3 sequence reads: CAWSGGTSYNEQFF. The CDR3 DNA follows: TGTGCCTGGAGTGGGGGGACGAGTTACAATGAGCAGTTCTTC.

The CDR3 nucleotides are TGTGCCAGCAGCCCTTGGGCCTCGTCGTTCAATCAGCCCCAGCATTTT. Its protein is CASSPWASSFNQPQHF. The chain recombines TRBV16 with TRBJ1-5, with D uncertain. The V gene lost 4 bases and the J gene lost 3 bases, with 16 bases spanning the gap. CDR3 size: 16 residues. Germline CDR1 is KGHSY and CDR2 is FQNENV.

There are a few counts of this clone. The rearrangement uses TRBV7-9 and TRBJ2-7; D not certain. CDR3 length equals 12 residues. Germline loops: CDR1 SEHNR, CDR2 FQNEAQ (reference sequence). V lost 5 bases and J 6 bases, leaving 11 bases between the germline ends. The CDR3 loop is CASSEEGLEQYF. The CDR3 DNA reads TGTGCCAGCAGCGAGGAAGGGCTCGAGCAGTACTTC.

In this sample, this clone turned up once. V is TRBV7-2 and J is TRBJ1-4, with 9 bases that match TRBD1. V was pared by 5 bases and J by 4 bases, with 5 bases of the junction left unmatched. The CDR3 extends over 15 amino acids. Looked up from germline, CDR1 is SGHTA and CDR2 is FQGNSA. The CDR3 sequence: CASSLRTGVNEKLFF. CDR3 in DNA: TGTGCCAGCAGCCTGAGGACAGGGGTTAATGAAAAACTGTTTTTT. The full variable domain, rest sourced from reference TRBV7-2 and TRBJ1-4, is GAGVSQSPSNKVTEKGKDVELRCDPISGHTALYWYRQSLGQGLEFLIYFQGNSAPDKSGLPSDRFSAERTGGSVSTLTIQRTQQEDSAVYLCASSLRTGVNEKLFFGSGTQLSVL.